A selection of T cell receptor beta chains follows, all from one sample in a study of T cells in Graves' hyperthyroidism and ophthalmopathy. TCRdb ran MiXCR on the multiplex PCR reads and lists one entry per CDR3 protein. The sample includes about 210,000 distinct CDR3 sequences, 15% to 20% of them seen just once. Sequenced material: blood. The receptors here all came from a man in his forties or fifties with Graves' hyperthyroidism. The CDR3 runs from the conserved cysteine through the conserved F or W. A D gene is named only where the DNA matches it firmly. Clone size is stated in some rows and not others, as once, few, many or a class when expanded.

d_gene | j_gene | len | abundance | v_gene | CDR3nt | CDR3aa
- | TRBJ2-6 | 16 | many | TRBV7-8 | TGTGCCAGCAGCCAAATGAGGCGGTTTGGGGCCAACGTCCTGACTTTC | CASSQMRRFGANVLTF
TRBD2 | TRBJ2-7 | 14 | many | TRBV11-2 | TGTGCCAGCAGCCGACTAGCGGGAGTCGTCGAGCAGTACTTC | CASSRLAGVVEQYF
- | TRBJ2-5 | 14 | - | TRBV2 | TGTGCCAGCAGCTCTGGGAGCCAGCTATGGACCCAGTACTTC | CASSSGSQLWTQYF
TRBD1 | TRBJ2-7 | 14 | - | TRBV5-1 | TGCGCCAGCCATCAGACAGGGGATTTCTACGAGCAGTACTTC | CASHQTGDFYEQYF
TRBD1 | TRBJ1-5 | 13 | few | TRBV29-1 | TGCAGCGCCGGGGACAGAAGCAATCAGCCCCAGCATTTT | CSAGDRSNQPQHF
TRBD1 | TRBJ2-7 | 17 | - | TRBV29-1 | TGCGGCGTTGTCATTGGTGGGGACAGTCTCTGGGGCTACGAGCAGTACTTC | CGVVIGGDSLWGYEQYF
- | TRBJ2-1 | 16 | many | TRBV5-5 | TGTGCCAGCAGCGGGTATGTGCGAGACTCCTACAATGAGCAGTTCTTC | CASSGYVRDSYNEQFF
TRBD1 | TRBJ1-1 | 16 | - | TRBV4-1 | TGCGCCAGCAGCAAAATCAGGGGGCGGGTGAACACTGAAGCTTTCTTT | CASSKIRGRVNTEAFF
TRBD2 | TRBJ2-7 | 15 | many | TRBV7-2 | TGTGCCAGCAGCTTGCAGTCGGGAGGGGCTTTGGAGCAGTACTTC | CASSLQSGGALEQYF
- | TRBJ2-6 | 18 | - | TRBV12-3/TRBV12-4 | TGTGCCAGCAGTTTAGAACCGGGACGCCTCTCTGGGGCCAACGTCCTGACTTTC | CASSLEPGRLSGANVLTF
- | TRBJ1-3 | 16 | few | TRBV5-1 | TGCGCCAGCAGCTTGTACGCCGCGAGCTCTGGAAACACCATATATTTT | CASSLYAASSGNTIYF
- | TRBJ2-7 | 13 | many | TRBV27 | TGTGCCAGCAGTTTCAGTAGTATTAACGAGCAGTACTTC | CASSFSSINEQYF
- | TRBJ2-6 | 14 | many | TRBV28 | TGTGCCAGCAGTTCAGGGGCTGGGGCCAACGTCCTGACTTTC | CASSSGAGANVLTF
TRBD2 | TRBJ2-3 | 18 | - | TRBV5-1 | TGCGCCAGCAGCAGGGCCCCCGTGGCGGGAGGGCCCTCACATACGCAGTATTTT | CASSRAPVAGGPSHTQYF
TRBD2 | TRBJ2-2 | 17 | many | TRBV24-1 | TGTGCCACCAGTGATTTGGGGCTAGCGGGAGACACCGGGGAGCTGTTTTTT | CATSDLGLAGDTGELFF
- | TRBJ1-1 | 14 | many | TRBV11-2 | TGTGCCAGCAGCTTAGATGGTGAGGGCACTGAAGCTTTCTTT | CASSLDGEGTEAFF
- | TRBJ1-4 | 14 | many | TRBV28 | TGTGCCAGCCACGGGGCAGGCGATAATGAAAAACTGTTTTTT | CASHGAGDNEKLFF
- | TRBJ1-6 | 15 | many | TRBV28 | TGTGCCAGCAGTTCACGGAGCTCCTATAATTCACCCCTCCACTTT | CASSSRSSYNSPLHF
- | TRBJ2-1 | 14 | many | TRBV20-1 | TGCAGTGCTAGAGATGGGGGGCGCATCAATGAGCAGTTCTTC | CSARDGGRINEQFF
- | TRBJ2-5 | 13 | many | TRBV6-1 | TGTGCCAGCACCCGAACCCCAGCCGAGACCCAGTACTTC | CASTRTPAETQYF
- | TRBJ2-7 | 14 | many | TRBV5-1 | TGCGCCAGCAGCTGGGACAATCAGGGATACGAGCAGTACTTC | CASSWDNQGYEQYF
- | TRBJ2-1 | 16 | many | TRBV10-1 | TGCGCCAGCAGTGAGTATTGGGGCGGGGACGCGGATGAGCAGTTCTTC | CASSEYWGGDADEQFF
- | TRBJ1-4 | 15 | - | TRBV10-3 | TGTGCCATCAGCCCCCAGGGGCTGGGGGGAGAAAAACTGTTTTTT | CAISPQGLGGEKLFF
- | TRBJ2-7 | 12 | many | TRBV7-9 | TGTGCCAGCAGCTCCTCAGACTACGAGCAGTACTTC | CASSSSDYEQYF
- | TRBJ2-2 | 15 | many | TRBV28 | TGTGCCAGCAGTTTTGGCTTCAAAAGGACCGGGGAGCTGTTTTTT | CASSFGFKRTGELFF
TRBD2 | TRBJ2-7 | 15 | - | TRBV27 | TGTGCCAGCAGTTCCATGGTGCGGGGGAGCTACGAGCAGTACTTC | CASSSMVRGSYEQYF
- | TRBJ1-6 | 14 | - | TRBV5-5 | TGTGCCAGCAGCCTAGAGGGGGTTCGGTCACCCCTCCACTTT | CASSLEGVRSPLHF
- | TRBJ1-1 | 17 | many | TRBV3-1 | TGTGCCAGCAGCCAAGAAGGCGGCAGATCTCTGAACACTGAAGCTTTCTTT | CASSQEGGRSLNTEAFF
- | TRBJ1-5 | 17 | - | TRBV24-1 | TGTGCCACCAGTGGAGTCCTCAATCCAGGGGACAATCAGCCCCAGCATTTT | CATSGVLNPGDNQPQHF
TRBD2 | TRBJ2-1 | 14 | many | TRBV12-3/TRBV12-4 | TGTGCCAGCAACCGACTAGCGGGAGAGGGTGAGCAGTTCTTC | CASNRLAGEGEQFF
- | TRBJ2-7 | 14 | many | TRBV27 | TGTGCCAGCAGTTCCCTACTAGCTGGCTACGAGCAGTACTTC | CASSSLLAGYEQYF
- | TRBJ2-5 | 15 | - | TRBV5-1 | TGCGCCAGCAGCGGAACACAGGGCCGGCGAGAGACCCAGTACTTC | CASSGTQGRRETQYF
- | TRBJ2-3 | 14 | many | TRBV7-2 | TGTGCCAGCAGCACCCAGGGTTACTCAGATACGCAGTATTTT | CASSTQGYSDTQYF
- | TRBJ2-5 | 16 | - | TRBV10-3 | TGTGCCATCAGTGAGTCGGAGCGGAGAGATCAAGAGACCCAGTACTTC | CAISESERRDQETQYF
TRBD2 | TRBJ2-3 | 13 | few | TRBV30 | TGTGCCTGGAGTGAGGGACTAGCGGATACGCAGTATTTT | CAWSEGLADTQYF
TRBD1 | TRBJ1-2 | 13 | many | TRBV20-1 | TGCAGTGCATGGACAGGGGGGAACTATGGCTACACCTTC | CSAWTGGNYGYTF
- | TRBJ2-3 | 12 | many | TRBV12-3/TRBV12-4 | TGTGCCAGCAGTCTCCTTACAGATACGCAGTATTTT | CASSLLTDTQYF
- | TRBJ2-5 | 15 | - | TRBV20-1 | TGCAGTGCTAGTCATGGGGGCATGTACCAAGAGACCCAGTACTTC | CSASHGGMYQETQYF
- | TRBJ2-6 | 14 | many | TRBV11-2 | TGTGCCAGCAGCTCCCTAACTGGGGCCAACGTCCTGACTTTC | CASSSLTGANVLTF
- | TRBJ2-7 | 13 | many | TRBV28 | TGTGCCAGCAGTTTATCGTCCTTGGACGAGCAGTACTTC | CASSLSSLDEQYF
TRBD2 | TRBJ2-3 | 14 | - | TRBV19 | TGTGCCACGTATTCAGGACTAGTTGAAGATACGCAGTATTTT | CATYSGLVEDTQYF
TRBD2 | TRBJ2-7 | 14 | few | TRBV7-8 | TGTGCCAGCAGCTTACAGCGGGATTCCTACGAGCAGTACTTC | CASSLQRDSYEQYF
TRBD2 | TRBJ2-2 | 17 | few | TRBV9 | TGTGCCAGCAGCCCCAGGAGGCGGGGGGCTAGCACCGGGGAGCTGTTTTTT | CASSPRRRGASTGELFF
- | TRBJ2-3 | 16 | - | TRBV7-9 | TGTGCCAGCAGCTCTGTAGGACGACTGACTACAGATACGCAGTATTTT | CASSSVGRLTTDTQYF
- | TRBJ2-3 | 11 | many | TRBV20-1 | TGCAGTGCTAGATTGGGGGATACGCAGTATTTT | CSARLGDTQYF
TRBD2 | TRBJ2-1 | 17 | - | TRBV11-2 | TGTGCCAGCAGCTTGGGTCCGGGACTAGCACCCTACAATGAGCAGTTCTTC | CASSLGPGLAPYNEQFF
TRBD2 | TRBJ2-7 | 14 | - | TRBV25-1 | TGTGCCAGCAGTGAATTCGGGGGGGCCTACGAGCAGTACTTC | CASSEFGGAYEQYF
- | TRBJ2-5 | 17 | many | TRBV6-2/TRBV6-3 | TGTGCCAGCAGTTACTCCCAGCGGCTAGCGAGAGAGGAGACCCAGTACTTC | CASSYSQRLAREETQYF
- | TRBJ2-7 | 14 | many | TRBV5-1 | TGCGCCAGCAGCTCACGGACGGGTTTCTACGAGCAGTACTTC | CASSSRTGFYEQYF
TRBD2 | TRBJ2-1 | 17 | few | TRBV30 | TGTGCCTGGAAGGTAATGAGCGGGAGGGCCGGCGTAAATGAGCAGTTCTTC | CAWKVMSGRAGVNEQFF
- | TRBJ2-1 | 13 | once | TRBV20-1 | TGCAGTGCTAGAGGGAGGGGCGTCAATGAGCAGTTCTTC | CSARGRGVNEQFF
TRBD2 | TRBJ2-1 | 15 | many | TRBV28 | TGTGCCAGCAGTGAGTCCCGGGGGGGGTACAATGAGCAGTTCTTC | CASSESRGGYNEQFF
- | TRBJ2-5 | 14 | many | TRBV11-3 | TGTGCCAGCAGCTTAAAGGGATACCAAGAGACCCAGTACTTC | CASSLKGYQETQYF
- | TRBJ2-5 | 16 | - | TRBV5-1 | TGCGCCAGCAGCCCTACAGGGCCCAGAATCCAAGAGACCCAGTACTTC | CASSPTGPRIQETQYF
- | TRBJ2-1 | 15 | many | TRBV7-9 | TGTGCCAGCAGCCATGGAGGAGGAAGCTACAATGAGCAGTTCTTC | CASSHGGGSYNEQFF
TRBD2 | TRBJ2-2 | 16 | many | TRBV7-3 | TGTGCCAGCAGCTCTACTACTAGCGGGAAGGCCGGGGAGCTGTTTTTT | CASSSTTSGKAGELFF
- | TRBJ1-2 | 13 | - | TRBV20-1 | TGCAGTGCTATACCACAGGCCTTCTATGGCTACACCTTC | CSAIPQAFYGYTF